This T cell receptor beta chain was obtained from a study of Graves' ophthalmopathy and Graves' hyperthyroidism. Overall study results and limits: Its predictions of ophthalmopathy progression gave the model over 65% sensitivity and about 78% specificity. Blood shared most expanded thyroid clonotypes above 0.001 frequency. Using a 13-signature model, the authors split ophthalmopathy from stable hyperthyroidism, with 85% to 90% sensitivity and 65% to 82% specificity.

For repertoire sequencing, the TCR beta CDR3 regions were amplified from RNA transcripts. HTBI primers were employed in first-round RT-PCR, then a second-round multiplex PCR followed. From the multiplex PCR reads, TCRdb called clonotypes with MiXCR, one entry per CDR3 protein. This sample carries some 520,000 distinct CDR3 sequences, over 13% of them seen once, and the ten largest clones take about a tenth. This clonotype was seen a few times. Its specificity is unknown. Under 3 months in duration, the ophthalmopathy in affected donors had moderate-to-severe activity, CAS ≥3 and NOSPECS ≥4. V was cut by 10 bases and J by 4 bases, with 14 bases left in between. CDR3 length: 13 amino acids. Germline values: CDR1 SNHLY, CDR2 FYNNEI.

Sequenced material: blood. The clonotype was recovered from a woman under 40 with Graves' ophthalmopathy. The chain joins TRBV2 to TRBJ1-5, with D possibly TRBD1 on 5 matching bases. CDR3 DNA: TGTGCCACCCGGGGGGTCCTTAATCAGCCCCAGCATTTT. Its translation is CATRGVLNQPQHF.